This T cell receptor beta chain came from a study of PD-L1 blockade in urothelial cancer. Study-wide context: Male sex and bladder-origin urothelial cancer characterized about 85% of the roughly 30 patients.

Time point noted: pretreatment peripheral blood. CDR1 is SGHNT and CDR2 is YYREEE in the germline V gene (reference sequence). V was pared by 3 bases and J by 0 bases, with 9 bases between. The CDR3 consists of 14 residues. Only in-frame clones appear in the TCRdb table, and some are missing; sequencing was by immunoSEQ multiplex PCR. Among fewer than 80,000 clones listed, about 86% were seen once. The material sequenced was PBMCs, taken around atezolizumab (anti-PD-L1) treatment. This sequence was found in a man between 65 and 85 years old with urothelial cancer. The chain couples TRBV5-4 to TRBJ1-1; no reliable D call. DNA for the CDR3: TGTGCCAGCAGCTCACCCGCGGTGAACACTGAAGCTTTCTTT. Translated: CASSSPAVNTEAFF.